The 4 T cell receptor beta chains presented below share a single source sample, sequenced in a study of Graves' ophthalmopathy and Graves' hyperthyroidism. Researchers took RNA transcripts and amplified TCR beta CDR3 regions from them. The authors performed first-round RT-PCR with HTBI primers and then a second-round multiplex PCR. One entry per CDR3 protein, called by TCRdb with MiXCR from the multiplex PCR reads. The sample records some 150,000 distinct CDR3 sequences, 39% being singletons. The sequenced sample consisted of peripheral blood. The receptors were sampled from a man aged 30-40 years with Graves' ophthalmopathy.

At least ten counts were recorded for this clonotype. The chain employs TRBV6-2 or TRBV6-3 and TRBJ1-5, with 7 bases identical to TRBD1. V shed 4 bases, J shed 7 bases, and the junction held 19 bases outside the gene matches. The CDR3 length is 18 residues. Germline V gives CDR1 MNHEY, CDR2 SVGEGT. CDR3: CASSSARTVFQGGQPQHF. The CDR3 bases are TGTGCCAGCAGTTCCGCAAGGACGGTTTTCCAGGGGGGGCAGCCCCAGCATTTT.

This clonotype was recorded once. The chain combines TRBV12-3 or TRBV12-4 with TRBJ1-2, with 8 bases matching TRBD1. J was trimmed by 8 bases and V by 2 bases; bases with no gene match: 4. CDR3 size: 13 residues. The CDR3 protein is CASSLRGTGGYTF. In nucleotides, the CDR3 is TGTGCCAGCAGTTTAAGGGGGACAGGCGGCTACACCTTC.

This clonotype has just a few counts. V usage is TRBV6-1 and J usage is TRBJ2-5; unclear D gene. Trimming stripped 5 bases from V and 6 bases from J, with 10 bases between. The CDR3 extends over 12 amino acids. The germline V gene encodes CDR1 MNHNS and CDR2 SASEGT. The CDR3 region is CASSPRLKTQYF. The CDR3 DNA sequence: TGTGCCAGCAGTCCCCGATTGAAGACCCAGTACTTC.

This clonotype came up many times. The CDR3 nucleotides are TGTGCCAGCAGCCAAGAATTCGGGGAAGTAACCTACGAGCAGTACTTC. It specifies CASSQEFGEVTYEQYF. The chain recombines TRBV3-1 with TRBJ2-7; TRBD2 might be the D (5 bases). The CDR3 length is 16 residues. V gave up 0 bases and J gave up 2 bases, with 14 bases separating them. CDR1 is LGHDT and CDR2 is YNNKEL in the germline V gene (reference sequence).